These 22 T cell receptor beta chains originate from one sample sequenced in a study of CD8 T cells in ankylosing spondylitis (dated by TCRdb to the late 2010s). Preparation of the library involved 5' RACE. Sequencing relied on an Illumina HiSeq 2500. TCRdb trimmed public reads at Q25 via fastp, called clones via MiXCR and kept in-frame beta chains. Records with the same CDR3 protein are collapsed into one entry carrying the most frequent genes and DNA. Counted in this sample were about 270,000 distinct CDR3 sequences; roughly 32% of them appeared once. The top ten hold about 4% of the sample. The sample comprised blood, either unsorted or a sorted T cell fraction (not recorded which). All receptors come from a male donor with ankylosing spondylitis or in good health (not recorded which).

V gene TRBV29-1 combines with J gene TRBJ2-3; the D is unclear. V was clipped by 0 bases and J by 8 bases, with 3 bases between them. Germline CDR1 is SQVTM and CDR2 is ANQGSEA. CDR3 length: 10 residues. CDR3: CSVEDSTQYF. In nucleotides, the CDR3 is TGCAGCGTTGAAGATTCTACGCAGTATTTT.

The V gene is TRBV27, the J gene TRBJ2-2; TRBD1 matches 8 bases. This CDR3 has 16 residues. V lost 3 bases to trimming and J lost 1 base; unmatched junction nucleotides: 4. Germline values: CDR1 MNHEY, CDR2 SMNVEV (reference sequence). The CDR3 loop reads CASSFDRGLNTGELFF. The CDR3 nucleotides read TGTGCCAGCAGTTTCGACAGGGGTCTGAACACCGGGGAGCTGTTTTTT.

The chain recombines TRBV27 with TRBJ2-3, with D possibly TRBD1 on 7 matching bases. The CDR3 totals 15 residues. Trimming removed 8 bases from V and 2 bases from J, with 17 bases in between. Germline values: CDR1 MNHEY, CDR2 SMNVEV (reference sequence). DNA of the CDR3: TGTGCCAGCCATCGCGCGGGACAGTCCACAGATACGCAGTATTTT. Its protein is CASHRAGQSTDTQYF.

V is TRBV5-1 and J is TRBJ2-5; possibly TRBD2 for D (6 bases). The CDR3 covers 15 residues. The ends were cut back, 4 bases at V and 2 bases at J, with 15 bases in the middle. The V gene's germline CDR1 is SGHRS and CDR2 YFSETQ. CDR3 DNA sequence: TGCGCCAGCAGCCGCCTCCTGGGACTGCAAGAGACCCAGTACTTC. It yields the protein CASSRLLGLQETQYF.

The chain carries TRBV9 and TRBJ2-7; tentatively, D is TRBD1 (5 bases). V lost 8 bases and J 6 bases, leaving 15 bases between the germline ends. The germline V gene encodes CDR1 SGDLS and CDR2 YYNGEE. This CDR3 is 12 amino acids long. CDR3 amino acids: CASGSQGSEQYF. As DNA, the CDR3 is TGTGCCAGTGGGTCTCAGGGCAGCGAGCAGTACTTC.

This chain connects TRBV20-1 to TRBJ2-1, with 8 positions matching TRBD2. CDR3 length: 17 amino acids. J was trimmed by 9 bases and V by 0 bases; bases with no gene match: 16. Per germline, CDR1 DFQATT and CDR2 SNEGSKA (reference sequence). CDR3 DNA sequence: TGCAGTGCTAGAGACCCCGGGGGACTAGGTCGGTTCGGTGAGCAGTTCTTC. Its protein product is CSARDPGGLGRFGEQFF.

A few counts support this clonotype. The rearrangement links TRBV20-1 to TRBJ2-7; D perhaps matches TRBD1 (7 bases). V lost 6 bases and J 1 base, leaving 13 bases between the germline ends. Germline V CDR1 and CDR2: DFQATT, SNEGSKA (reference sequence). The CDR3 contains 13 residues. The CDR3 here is CSASTGRSYEQYF. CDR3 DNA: TGCAGTGCCTCGACAGGGAGGTCCTACGAGCAGTACTTC.

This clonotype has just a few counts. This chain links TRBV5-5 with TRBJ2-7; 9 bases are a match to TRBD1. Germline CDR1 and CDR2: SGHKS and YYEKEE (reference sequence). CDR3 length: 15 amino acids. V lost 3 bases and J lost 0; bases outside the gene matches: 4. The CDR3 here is CASSWNRGPSYEQYF. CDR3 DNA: TGTGCCAGCAGCTGGAACAGGGGGCCCTCCTACGAGCAGTACTTC.

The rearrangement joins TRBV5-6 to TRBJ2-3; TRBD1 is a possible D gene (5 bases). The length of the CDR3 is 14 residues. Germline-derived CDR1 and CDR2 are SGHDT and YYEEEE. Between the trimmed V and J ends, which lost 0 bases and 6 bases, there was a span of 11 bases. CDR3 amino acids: CASSLVQARDTQYF. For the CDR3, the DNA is TGTGCCAGCAGCTTGGTACAGGCTCGGGATACGCAGTATTTT.

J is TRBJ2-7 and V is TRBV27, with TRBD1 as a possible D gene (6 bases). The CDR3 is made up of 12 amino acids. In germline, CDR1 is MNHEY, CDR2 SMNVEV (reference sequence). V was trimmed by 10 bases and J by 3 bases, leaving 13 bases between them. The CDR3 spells CATTDRFYEQYF. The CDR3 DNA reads TGTGCCACGACGGACAGATTCTACGAGCAGTACTTC.

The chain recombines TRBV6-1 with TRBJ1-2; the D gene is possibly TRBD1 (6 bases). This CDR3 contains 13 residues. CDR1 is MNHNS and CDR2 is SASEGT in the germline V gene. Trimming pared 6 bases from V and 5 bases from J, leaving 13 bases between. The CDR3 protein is CASSPLGGYGYTF. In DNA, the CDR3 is TGTGCCAGCAGCCCCCTAGGGGGGTATGGCTACACCTTC.

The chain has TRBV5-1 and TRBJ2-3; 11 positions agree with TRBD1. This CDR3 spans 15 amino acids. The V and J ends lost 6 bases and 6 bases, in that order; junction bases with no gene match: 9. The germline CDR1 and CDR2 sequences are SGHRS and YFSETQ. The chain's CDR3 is CASNESGDRGDTQYF. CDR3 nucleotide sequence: TGCGCCAGCAACGAATCGGGGGACAGGGGGGATACGCAGTATTTT.

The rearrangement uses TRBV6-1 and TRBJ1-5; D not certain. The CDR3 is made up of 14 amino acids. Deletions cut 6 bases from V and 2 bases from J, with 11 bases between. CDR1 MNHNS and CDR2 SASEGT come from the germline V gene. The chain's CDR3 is CASRPRVGNQPQHF. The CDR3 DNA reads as TGTGCCAGCAGACCGCGGGTGGGCAATCAGCCCCAGCATTTT.

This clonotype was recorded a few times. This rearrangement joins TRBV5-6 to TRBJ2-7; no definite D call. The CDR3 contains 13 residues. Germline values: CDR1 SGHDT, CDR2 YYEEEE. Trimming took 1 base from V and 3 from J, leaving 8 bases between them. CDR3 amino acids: CASSLYQDYEQYF. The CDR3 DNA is TGTGCCAGCAGCTTGTATCAAGACTACGAGCAGTACTTC.

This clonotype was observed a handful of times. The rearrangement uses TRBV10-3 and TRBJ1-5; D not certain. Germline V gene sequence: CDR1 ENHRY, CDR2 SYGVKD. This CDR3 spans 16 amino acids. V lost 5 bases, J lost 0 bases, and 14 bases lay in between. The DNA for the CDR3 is TGTGCCATCAGTCCCTACGGGGAGGATAGCAATCAGCCCCAGCATTTT. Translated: CAISPYGEDSNQPQHF.

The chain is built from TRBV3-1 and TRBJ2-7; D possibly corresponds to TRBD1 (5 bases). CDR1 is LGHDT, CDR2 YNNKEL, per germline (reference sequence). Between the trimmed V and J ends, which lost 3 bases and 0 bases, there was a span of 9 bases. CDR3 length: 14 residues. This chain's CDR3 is CASSQSRVSYEQYF. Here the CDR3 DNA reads TGTGCCAGCAGCCAGAGCAGGGTCTCCTACGAGCAGTACTTC.

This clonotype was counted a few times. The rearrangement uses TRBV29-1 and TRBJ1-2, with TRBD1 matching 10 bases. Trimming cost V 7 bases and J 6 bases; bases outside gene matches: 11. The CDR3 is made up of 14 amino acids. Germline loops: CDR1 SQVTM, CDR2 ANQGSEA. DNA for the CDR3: TGCAGCGCCTGGGGGACAGGGGCTGCCCATGGCTACACCTTC. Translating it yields CSAWGTGAAHGYTF. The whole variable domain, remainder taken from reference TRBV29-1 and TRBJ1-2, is SAVISQKPSRDICQRGTSLTIQCQVDSQVTMMFWYRQQPGQSLTLIATANQGSEATYESGFVIDKFPISRPNLTFSTLTVSNMSPEDSSIYLCSAWGTGAAHGYTFGSGTRLTVV.

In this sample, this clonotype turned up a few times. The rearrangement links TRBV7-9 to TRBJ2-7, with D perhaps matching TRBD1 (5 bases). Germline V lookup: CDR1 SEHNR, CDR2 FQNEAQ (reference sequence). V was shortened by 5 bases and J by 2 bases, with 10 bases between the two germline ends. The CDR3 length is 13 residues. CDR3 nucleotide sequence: TGTGCCAGCAGCCCCCGACAGACCTACGAGCAGTACTTC. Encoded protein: CASSPRQTYEQYF. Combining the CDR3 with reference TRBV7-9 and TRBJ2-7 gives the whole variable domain DTGVSQNPRHKITKRGQNVTFRCDPISEHNRLYWYRQTLGQGPEFLTYFQNEAQLEKSRLLSDRFSAERPKGSFSTLEIQRTEQGDSAMYLCASSPRQTYEQYFGPGTRLTVT.

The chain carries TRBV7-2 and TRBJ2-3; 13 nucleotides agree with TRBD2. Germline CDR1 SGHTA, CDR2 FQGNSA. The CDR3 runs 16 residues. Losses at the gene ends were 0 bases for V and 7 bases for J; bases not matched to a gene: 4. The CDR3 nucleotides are TGTGCCAGCAGCTTAGCTACTAGCGGGGGGGCTTATACGCAGTATTTT. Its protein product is CASSLATSGGAYTQYF.

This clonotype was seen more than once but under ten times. The CDR3 protein is CASKRGANTGELFF. The CDR3 bases are TGTGCCAGCAAGCGGGGCGCGAACACCGGGGAGCTGTTTTTT. This chain connects TRBV5-5 to TRBJ2-2; 7 bases fit TRBD2. Germline CDR1 and CDR2: SGHKS and YYEKEE (reference sequence). CDR3 size: 14 residues. Unmatched junction bases numbered 2, after V lost 6 bases and J lost 0 bases.

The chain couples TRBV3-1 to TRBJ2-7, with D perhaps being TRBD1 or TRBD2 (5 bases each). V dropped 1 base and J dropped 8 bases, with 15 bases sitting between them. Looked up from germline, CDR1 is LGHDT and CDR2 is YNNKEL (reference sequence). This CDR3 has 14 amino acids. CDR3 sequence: CASSQGWGREKQYF. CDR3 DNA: TGTGCCAGCAGCCAAGGCTGGGGCAGGGAGAAGCAGTACTTC.

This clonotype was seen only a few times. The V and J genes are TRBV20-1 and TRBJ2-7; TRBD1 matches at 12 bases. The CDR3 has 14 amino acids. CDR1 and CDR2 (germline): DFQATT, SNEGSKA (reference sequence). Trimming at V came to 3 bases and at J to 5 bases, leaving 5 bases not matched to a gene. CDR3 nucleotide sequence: TGCAGTGCTAGGTGGGACAGGGGGCTGAACGAGCAGTACTTC. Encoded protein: CSARWDRGLNEQYF.